A selection of T cell receptor beta chains follows, all from one sample in a study of beta chain features in type 1 diabetes. Some clones are missing from TCRdb's copy, which holds only in-frame ones; the method was immunoSEQ multiplex PCR. The sample lists hundreds of thousands of clones, about 30% seen once, with around 0.065% in the top ten. Sequences were obtained from naive CD4+ T cells from blood. The receptors were sampled from a man younger than 35 in good health. The CDR3 runs from the conserved cysteine through the conserved F or W. Each record gives: J gene, D gene, clone size, V gene, CDR3 protein, CDR3 DNA. A D gene is named only where the DNA matches it firmly. Not all rows give a size; the values are once, few, many and, for expanded clones, a class.

TRBJ2-1	.	.	TRBV29-1	CSVGGSSYNEQFF	TGCAGCGTTGGGGGGAGCTCCTACAATGAGCAGTTCTTC
TRBJ2-7	.	.	TRBV30	CAWSVWGLNEQYF	TGTGCCTGGAGTGTTTGGGGGTTGAACGAGCAGTACTTC
TRBJ2-3	.	few	TRBV27	CASSQQVAVTDTQYF	TGTGCCAGCAGTCAACAGGTAGCAGTAACAGATACGCAGTATTTT
TRBJ1-2	TRBD1	.	TRBV30	CARDRGLPLGYTF	TGTGCCCGGGACAGGGGGCTACCTCTTGGCTACACCTTC
TRBJ2-1	.	.	TRBV28	CASSYPNEQFF	TGTGCCAGCAGTTACCCGAATGAGCAGTTCTTC
TRBJ1-4	.	.	TRBV30	CAWSDRQKINEKLFF	TGTGCCTGGAGTGACCGACAGAAGATTAATGAAAAACTGTTTTTT
TRBJ2-4	TRBD1	few	TRBV4-2	CASSHEDRDRNIQYF	TGTGCCAGCAGCCATGAAGACAGGGACCGGAACATTCAGTACTTC
TRBJ2-7	TRBD2	.	TRBV5-1	CASSASSGTYEQYF	TGCGCCAGCAGCGCTTCTAGCGGGACATACGAGCAGTACTTC
TRBJ1-1	.	few	TRBV30	CAWSVRTNTEAFF	TGTGCCTGGAGTGTACGGACGAACACTGAAGCTTTCTTT
TRBJ2-2	.	few	TRBV9	CASSPTFGGSANTGELFF	TGTGCCAGCAGCCCCACTTTTGGTGGGAGTGCGAACACCGGGGAGCTGTTTTTT
TRBJ2-6	.	.	TRBV7-9	CASSLESGWPGANVLTF	TGTGCCAGCAGCTTAGAATCAGGATGGCCTGGGGCCAACGTCCTGACTTTC
TRBJ2-5	.	.	TRBV29-1	CSGGWAQETQYF	TGCAGCGGGGGCTGGGCCCAAGAGACCCAGTACTTC
TRBJ1-5	.	once	TRBV18	CASSPELSNQPQHF	TGTGCCAGCTCACCAGAGCTTTCCAATCAGCCCCAGCATTTT
TRBJ2-1	TRBD1	few	TRBV5-1	CASSLPTGNNEQFF	TGCGCCAGCAGCTTGCCGACAGGGAACAATGAGCAGTTCTTC
TRBJ2-5	.	.	TRBV6-6	CASSYSSWVAGETQYF	TGTGCCAGCAGTTACTCGAGTTGGGTAGCCGGAGAGACCCAGTACTTC
TRBJ2-1	TRBD1	.	TRBV30	CAWSPDRVMGDEQFF	TGTGCCTGGAGCCCTGACAGGGTAATGGGAGATGAGCAGTTCTTC
TRBJ2-3	.	.	TRBV9	CASSVGPRETQYF	TGTGCCAGCAGCGTAGGGCCCCGGGAAACGCAGTATTTT
TRBJ2-3	.	.	TRBV5-1	CASSLTQGPDTQYF	TGCGCCAGCAGCTTGACGCAGGGGCCAGATACGCAGTATTTT
TRBJ1-2	.	.	TRBV7-9	CASSSLRDPYGYTF	TGTGCCAGCAGCTCACTCCGGGACCCCTATGGCTACACCTTC
TRBJ1-1	.	.	TRBV18	CASKPVWEGTEAFF	TGTGCCAGCAAACCCGTTTGGGAGGGCACTGAAGCTTTCTTT
TRBJ2-5	.	.	TRBV10-3	CAISEAGYQETQYF	TGTGCCATCAGTGAGGCAGGGTACCAAGAGACCCAGTACTTC
TRBJ2-7	.	few	TRBV6-6	CASSRDGTYEQYF	TGTGCCAGCAGTCGGGACGGAACCTACGAGCAGTACTTC
TRBJ2-7	.	.	TRBV7-2	CASARQTYEQYF	TGTGCCAGCGCCCGGCAGACCTACGAGCAGTACTTC
TRBJ2-5	.	.	TRBV9	CASSVGQQETQYF	TGTGCCAGCAGCGTAGGGCAACAAGAGACCCAGTACTTC
TRBJ2-5	.	.	TRBV14	CASSQVTGTPQETQYF	TGTGCCAGCAGCCAAGTAACGGGGACACCCCAAGAGACCCAGTACTTC
TRBJ2-5	.	few	TRBV4-2	CASSQDHRALETQYF	TGTGCCAGCAGCCAAGATCACAGGGCATTGGAGACCCAGTACTTC
TRBJ2-1	.	few	TRBV4-3	CASSQGNEQFF	TGCGCCAGCAGCCAGGGCAATGAGCAGTTCTTC
TRBJ2-5	.	.	TRBV6-6	CASSYQAASKQTQYF	TGTGCCAGCAGTTATCAGGCGGCTAGCAAACAGACCCAGTACTTC
TRBJ2-7	TRBD2	.	TRBV6-5	CASSPPGGYEQYF	TGTGCCAGCAGTCCCCCGGGGGGCTACGAGCAGTACTTC
TRBJ2-5	TRBD1	few	TRBV5-1	CASSLAGTGEETQYF	TGCGCCAGCAGCTTGGCCGGGACAGGGGAAGAGACCCAGTACTTC
TRBJ2-1	TRBD2	.	TRBV2	CASSGTSGDNEQFF	TGTGCCAGCAGTGGGACTAGCGGGGACAATGAGCAGTTCTTC
TRBJ1-2	TRBD1	.	TRBV7-2	CASSPDRVGIYGYTF	TGTGCCAGCAGCCCTGACAGGGTGGGGATCTATGGCTACACCTTC
TRBJ2-4	.	.	TRBV7-9	CASSSLPRNIQYF	TGTGCCAGCAGCTCCCTACCCAGAAACATTCAGTACTTC
TRBJ2-6	.	few	TRBV5-1	CASSLESAGDLSGANVLTF	TGCGCCAGCAGCTTGGAATCCGCAGGGGACCTCTCTGGGGCCAACGTCCTGACTTTC
TRBJ2-7	.	few	TRBV7-2	CASSFSMGASHYEQYF	TGTGCCAGCAGCTTCTCGATGGGGGCCTCTCACTACGAGCAGTACTTC
TRBJ2-5	.	.	TRBV7-9	CASSIRDTGTQYF	TGTGCCAGCAGCATCCGGGACACCGGAACCCAGTACTTC
TRBJ2-7	TRBD1	.	TRBV5-1	CASSLEPGGSYEQYF	TGCGCCAGCAGCTTGGAGCCAGGGGGCTCCTACGAGCAGTACTTC
TRBJ2-1	TRBD2	.	TRBV15	CATSRDWTSGEQFF	TGTGCCACCAGCAGAGATTGGACTAGCGGAGAGCAGTTCTTC
TRBJ1-2	.	few	TRBV19	CASSRQAYGYTF	TGTGCCAGTAGTCGACAAGCTTATGGCTACACCTTC
TRBJ2-3	.	.	TRBV7-2	CASSAKISTQYF	TGTGCCAGCAGTGCCAAAATCAGTACGCAGTATTTT